The source of this TCR beta chain is a study of blood T cell dynamics during melanoma immunotherapy. Every bulk PBMC sample received the same 350 ng of DNA. Repertoires were generated with immunoSEQ multiplex PCR, while TCRdb's copy carries only in-frame clones and drops some. The sample shows 11,000 or so clones, 84% of them seen only once. Trimming removed 6 bases from V and 4 bases from J, with 31 bases in between. This CDR3 region has 19 residues. CDR1 KGHSH and CDR2 LQKENI come from the germline V gene. Time point in this sample: week 3, after first cycle of checkpoint inhibitor. One draw preceded checkpoint blockade; another followed its first cycle at week 3. At 12 weeks after first infusion, RECIST 1.1 defined response for most patients.

The source was blood, collected from a patient treated with checkpoint blockade. The chain carries TRBV18 and TRBJ2-7; TRBD2 might be the D (6 bases). This clonotype was sampled from a human donor with melanoma. CDR3 nucleotide sequence: TGTGCCAGCTCCCCCTCCCCCTCTGACTTCGGGGGATCAACGTACGAGCAGTACTTC. Amino acids: CASSPSPSDFGGSTYEQYF.